One and the same sample provided the 28 T cell receptor beta chains below, sequenced in a study of identifying expanded T cells in peripheral blood. Measured with immunoSEQ multiplex PCR; TCRdb has only the in-frame clones, and not every one. The table lists 100,000 to 150,000 clones, roughly 90% of them singletons. The source material was blood. Receptor source: a person aged 18-70 years in good health.

The chain couples TRBV5-4 to TRBJ2-3; 10 bases match TRBD1. The germline gives CDR1 SGHNT, CDR2 YYREEE (reference sequence). Unmatched junction bases numbered 1, after V lost 3 bases and J lost 0 bases. This CDR3 is built from 15 residues. In DNA, the CDR3 is TGTGCCAGCAGCTGGGACAGGGGTAGCACAGATACGCAGTATTTT. Translating gives CASSWDRGSTDTQYF.

The V call is TRBV5-1, the J call TRBJ2-2; D is unclear. With 2 bases removed from V and 1 base from J, the gap between germline ends came to 12 bases. The CDR3 has 16 amino acids. CDR1 is SGHRS, CDR2 YFSETQ, per germline. The CDR3 here is CASSFNPSWNTGELFF. DNA of the CDR3: TGCGCCAGCAGCTTCAACCCCTCTTGGAACACCGGGGAGCTGTTTTTT. Looking up the rest from reference TRBV5-1 and TRBJ2-2 gives the full variable domain: KAGVTQTPRYLIKTRGQQVTLSCSPISGHRSVSWYQQTPGQGLQFLFEYFSETQRNKGNFPGRFSGRQFSNSRSEMNVSTLELGDSALYLCASSFNPSWNTGELFFGEGSRLTVL.

This chain joins TRBV7-2 and TRBJ1-4; no definite D call. Germline V gives CDR1 SGHTA, CDR2 FQGNSA. The length of the CDR3 is 13 residues. The V end lost 1 base, the J end lost 5 bases, and 5 bases lay between the germline ends. The CDR3 coding sequence is TGTGCCAGCAGCTTAGTTGGGAATGAAAAACTGTTTTTT. It specifies CASSLVGNEKLFF.

The rearrangement links TRBV29-1 to TRBJ1-4, with unresolved D. V lost 1 base and J lost 10, with 16 bases in between. The germline V gene has CDR1 SQVTM and CDR2 ANQGSEA. The CDR3 extends over 14 amino acids. The CDR3 coding sequence is TGCAGCGTTGAAGTCCCACCCGGGTCGGCAAAACTGTTTTTT. It translates to CSVEVPPGSAKLFF.

The chain joins TRBV14 to TRBJ2-7; TRBD2 is a possible D gene (5 bases). Germline V gene lookup returns CDR1 SGHDN and CDR2 FVKESK. The CDR3 covers 15 residues. V lost 4 bases, J lost 2 bases, and 15 bases lay in between. CDR3 loop: CASSRAEGAPYEQYF. The CDR3 nucleotides read TGTGCCAGCAGCCGAGCCGAGGGAGCCCCCTACGAGCAGTACTTC. Full variable domain (remainder filled in from reference TRBV14 and TRBJ2-7): EAGVTQFPSHSVIEKGQTVTLRCDPISGHDNLYWYRRVMGKEIKFLLHFVKESKQDESGMPNNRFLAERTGGTYSTLKVQPAELEDSGVYFCASSRAEGAPYEQYFGPGTRLTVT.

J is TRBJ1-2 and V is TRBV27; the match to TRBD1 covers 9 bases. This CDR3 comprises 17 residues. The germline CDR1 and CDR2 sequences are MNHEY and SMNVEV (reference sequence). V trimming: 0 bases; J trimming: 8 bases; junction bases outside the gene matches: 13. CDR3 loop: CASSLSSALTGGRGYTF. The CDR3 region has the DNA TGTGCCAGCAGTTTATCCTCCGCATTGACAGGGGGAAGAGGCTACACCTTC.

The chain combines TRBV14 with TRBJ1-2, with D perhaps matching TRBD1 (5 bases). Deletions cut 4 bases from V and 4 bases from J, with 13 bases between. Germline V gene sequence: CDR1 SGHDN, CDR2 FVKESK. CDR3 size: 14 residues. The CDR3 nucleotides read TGTGCCAGCAGCCGTGAACGGGACGGCTATGGCTACACCTTC. Protein product: CASSRERDGYGYTF.

This clone was counted once. The chain carries TRBV19 and TRBJ1-5; tentatively, D is TRBD1 (6 bases). In germline, CDR1 is LNHDA, CDR2 SQIVND (reference sequence). V was shortened by 9 bases and J by 0 bases, with 27 bases between the two germline ends. This CDR3 has 19 amino acids. CDR3 coding DNA: TGTGCCAGCCCCTTAAGACAGGCCCCTCCCCTCCTTAGCAATCAGCCCCAGCATTTT. Translated, it gives CASPLRQAPPLLSNQPQHF.

CDR3 in amino acids: CASSTGTSLPGYTF. The CDR3, as DNA: TGCGCCAGCAGCACCGGGACATCCCTTCCTGGCTACACCTTC. The chain links TRBV5-1 to TRBJ1-2; D possibly corresponds to TRBD1 (6 bases). CDR3 size: 14 residues. Between the trimmed V and J ends, which lost 4 bases and 7 bases, there was a span of 17 bases. Germline V gives CDR1 SGHRS, CDR2 YFSETQ.

The rearrangement uses TRBV12-5 and TRBJ2-3, with 9 bases fitting TRBD2. The CDR3 runs 16 residues. V dropped 1 base and J dropped 2; count of bases not matched to a gene: 4. Per germline, CDR1 LGHNT and CDR2 FRNRAP. In DNA form, the CDR3 reads TGTGCTAGTGGTTTGGGAGCGGGGGGCTACACAGATACGCAGTATTTT. It specifies CASGLGAGGYTDTQYF.

This chain uses TRBV4-1 with TRBJ1-4; D is ambiguous. This CDR3 is built from 17 residues. CDR1 is MGHRA, CDR2 YSYEKL, per germline. V gave up 1 base and J gave up 7 bases, with 19 bases separating them. The CDR3 region is CASSQGPSTLFSEKLFF. CDR3 DNA sequence: TGCGCCAGCAGCCAAGGACCGAGCACCTTATTCAGTGAAAAACTGTTTTTT.

The V and J genes are TRBV20-1 and TRBJ1-1; D gene uncertain. CDR1 is DFQATT and CDR2 is SNEGSKA in the germline V gene (reference sequence). With 3 bases removed from V and 4 bases from J, the gap between germline ends came to 6 bases. The length of the CDR3 is 11 residues. The CDR3 bases are TGCAGTGCTAGCGGGCTCACTGAAGCTTTCTTT. Its protein is CSASGLTEAFF.

CDR3 sequence reads: CASPTDFSTDTQYF. Written as DNA, the CDR3 is TGTGCCAGCCCAACAGATTTCAGCACAGATACGCAGTATTTT. J is TRBJ2-3 and V is TRBV7-9, with D unresolved. The V end was cut by 8 bases, the J end by 0 bases, with 12 bases between. The germline V gene encodes CDR1 SEHNR and CDR2 FQNEAQ (reference sequence). CDR3 length: 14 amino acids.

The J gene is TRBJ2-7, the V gene TRBV30; 7 bases match TRBD1. Germline loops: CDR1 GTSNPN, CDR2 SVGIG (reference sequence). V dropped 2 bases and J dropped 7; count of bases not matched to a gene: 5. The CDR3 consists of 12 residues. CDR3 in amino acids: CAWSTGVGEQYF. CDR3 bases: TGTGCCTGGAGTACAGGGGTAGGGGAGCAGTACTTC.

The CDR3 region is CASSFQTGRGKLFF. The CDR3 DNA follows: TGTGCCAGCAGTTTCCAGACAGGGAGGGGAAAACTGTTTTTT. The chain joins TRBV28 to TRBJ1-4; TRBD1 matches at 7 bases. V was clipped by 3 bases and J by 10 bases; unmatched bases: 8. Per the germline V gene, CDR1 is MDHEN and CDR2 is SYDVKM. CDR3 length equals 14 residues.

V and J are TRBV15 and TRBJ1-2; TRBD1 matches at 11 bases. The V gene's germline CDR1 is LNHNV and CDR2 YYDKDF (reference sequence). J lost 5 bases, V lost 0 bases, and 11 bases had no gene match. This CDR3 has 18 amino acids. The CDR3 reads CATSRDWDRGSSGYGYTF. CDR3 coding DNA: TGTGCCACCAGCAGAGATTGGGACAGGGGGTCCTCGGGTTATGGCTACACCTTC.

This clone showed up just once. The chain joins TRBV7-9 to TRBJ2-3; possible D gene TRBD1, 5 bases. Germline CDR1 is SEHNR and CDR2 is FQNEAQ (reference sequence). The V and J ends lost 5 bases and 4 bases respectively, with 13 bases between them. CDR3 size: 14 residues. The CDR3 DNA reads as TGTGCCAGCAGCATAGACCAGGGATCAGATACGCAGTATTTT. It encodes CASSIDQGSDTQYF.

The gene calls are TRBV18 and TRBJ2-7, with 8 bases lining up with TRBD2. CDR3 size: 15 residues. J gave up 6 bases and V 1 base, and 8 bases lay outside the gene matches. Germline CDR1 reads KGHSH; CDR2 reads LQKENI. The CDR3 sequence: CASSPRPAGAFEQYF. CDR3 bases: TGTGCCAGCTCACCACGTCCAGCGGGAGCGTTCGAGCAGTACTTC.

In this sample, this clone turned up once. The rearrangement joins TRBV29-1 to TRBJ2-3; TRBD1 agrees at 7 bases. V was pared by 4 bases and J by 2 bases, with 9 bases of the junction left unmatched. CDR1 and CDR2 from the germline V gene are SQVTM and ANQGSEA. The CDR3 is made up of 15 amino acids. The CDR3, as DNA: TGCAGCGTTGTACCGGGACAGCCAGTCACAGATACGCAGTATTTT. This translates into CSVVPGQPVTDTQYF.

The chain employs TRBV19 and TRBJ1-5; D possibly corresponds to TRBD1 (6 bases). CDR1 LNHDA and CDR2 SQIVND come from the germline V gene (reference sequence). There are 15 residues in the CDR3. V gave up 4 bases and J gave up 6 bases, with 16 bases separating them. This CDR3 reads CASSKITGFTQPQHF. The CDR3 DNA is TGTGCCAGTAGTAAAATAACAGGGTTTACTCAGCCCCAGCATTTT. The variable domain in full, completed from reference TRBV19 and TRBJ1-5, reads DGGITQSPKYLFRKEGQNVTLSCEQNLNHDAMYWYRQDPGQGLRLIYYSQIVNDFQKGDIAEGYSVSREKKESFPLTVTSAQKNPTAFYLCASSKITGFTQPQHFGDGTRLSIL.

This chain links TRBV28 with TRBJ2-3, with D perhaps TRBD1 (6 bases). V was shortened by 8 bases and J by 5 bases, with 20 bases between the two germline ends. Germline V gives CDR1 MDHEN, CDR2 SYDVKM. This CDR3 has 15 amino acids. The CDR3 DNA sequence: TGTGCCAGCGCCACAAGGGCAGGGGCGAAAGATACGCAGTATTTT. It codes for CASATRAGAKDTQYF.

This chain connects TRBV30 to TRBJ1-2; possible D gene TRBD1, 6 bases. V lost 8 bases and J lost 7, with 14 bases in between. Germline loops: CDR1 GTSNPN, CDR2 SVGIG (reference sequence). The CDR3 consists of 11 residues. The CDR3 sequence is CARGGETGYTF. The CDR3, as DNA: TGTGCCAGGGGGGGCGAGACTGGCTACACCTTC.

The V gene is TRBV5-4, the J gene TRBJ1-4; the match to TRBD1 covers 7 bases. Germline V gene data show CDR1 as SGHNT and CDR2 as YYREEE (reference sequence). CDR3 length: 16 residues. With V trimmed by 0 bases and J by 7 bases, 9 bases remained unmatched. The CDR3 loop reads CASSLAPAGGGEKLFF. The DNA of the CDR3 is TGTGCCAGCAGCTTGGCCCCGGCAGGGGGAGGTGAAAAACTGTTTTTT.

J is TRBJ2-7 and V is TRBV5-1; D may be TRBD1 (5 bases). Trimming cost V 4 bases and J 7 bases, with 9 bases left between them. The CDR3 loop spans 11 amino acids. Per germline, CDR1 SGHRS and CDR2 YFSETQ. CDR3 bases: TGCGCCAGCAGCCTTAGGGGAGAGCAGTACTTC. Translating gives CASSLRGEQYF.

The chain employs TRBV5-1 and TRBJ2-7; 10 bases agree with TRBD2. V trimming: 5 bases; J trimming: 0 bases; junction bases outside the gene matches: 8. Germline lookup yields CDR1 SGHRS and CDR2 YFSETQ. The CDR3 sequence is 16 residues long. The CDR3 is CASRMTSGQHSYEQYF. As DNA, the CDR3 is TGCGCCAGCAGGATGACTAGCGGGCAACACTCCTACGAGCAGTACTTC.

The rearrangement joins TRBV14 to TRBJ2-5; a weak D match, TRBD1 (5 bases). Trimming pared 2 bases from V and 5 bases from J, leaving 15 bases between. Germline-derived CDR1 and CDR2 are SGHDN and FVKESK. This CDR3 has 15 residues. The CDR3 protein is CASSQSRGRRETQYF. The CDR3 DNA reads TGTGCCAGCAGCCAATCTAGGGGCCGACGGGAGACCCAGTACTTC. Full variable domain (missing parts from reference TRBV14 and TRBJ2-5): EAGVTQFPSHSVIEKGQTVTLRCDPISGHDNLYWYRRVMGKEIKFLLHFVKESKQDESGMPNNRFLAERTGGTYSTLKVQPAELEDSGVYFCASSQSRGRRETQYFGPGTRLLVL.

The chain carries TRBV4-1 and TRBJ2-1, with 10 bases fitting TRBD2. The ends lost 1 base at V and 8 bases at J; junction bases unmatched: 8. Per germline, CDR1 MGHRA and CDR2 YSYEKL. The CDR3 covers 16 residues. CDR3 loop: CASSQVSLAGRDEQFF. CDR3 bases: TGCGCCAGCAGCCAAGTTTCACTAGCGGGACGGGATGAGCAGTTCTTC.

This rearrangement joins TRBV2 to TRBJ2-3, with 8 bases identical to TRBD1. CDR1 is SNHLY and CDR2 is FYNNEI in the germline V gene. The CDR3 extends over 16 amino acids. V gave up 4 bases and J gave up 5 bases; unmatched junction bases: 11. CDR3 region: CASSGSKDRVVDTQYF. CDR3 DNA sequence: TGTGCCAGCAGTGGATCTAAGGACAGGGTGGTAGATACGCAGTATTTT.